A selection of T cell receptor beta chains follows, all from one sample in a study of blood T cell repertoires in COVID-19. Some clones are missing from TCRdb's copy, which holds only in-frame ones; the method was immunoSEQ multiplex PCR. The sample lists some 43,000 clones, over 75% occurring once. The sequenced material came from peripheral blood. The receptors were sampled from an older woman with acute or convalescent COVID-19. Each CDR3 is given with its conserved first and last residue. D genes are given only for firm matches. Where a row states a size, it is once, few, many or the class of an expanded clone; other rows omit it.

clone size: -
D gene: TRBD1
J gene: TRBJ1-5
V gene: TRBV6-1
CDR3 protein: CASSESEGALQPQHF
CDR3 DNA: TGTGCCAGCAGTGAATCTGAGGGGGCTTTGCAGCCCCAGCATTTT

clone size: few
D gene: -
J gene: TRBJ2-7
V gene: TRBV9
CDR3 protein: CASSVGEESSYEQYF
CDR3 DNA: TGTGCCAGCAGCGTAGGGGAGGAAAGCTCCTACGAGCAGTACTTC

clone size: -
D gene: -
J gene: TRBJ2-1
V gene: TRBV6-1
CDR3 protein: CASSEAVGLQFF
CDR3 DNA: TGTGCCAGCAGTGAAGCGGTTGGCTTGCAGTTCTTC

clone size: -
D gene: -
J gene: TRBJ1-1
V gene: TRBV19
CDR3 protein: CASSIDPGVTEAFF
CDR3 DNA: TGTGCCAGTAGTATAGATCCCGGGGTCACTGAAGCTTTCTTT

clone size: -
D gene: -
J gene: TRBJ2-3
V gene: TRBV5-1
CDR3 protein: CASSFSQGTDTQYF
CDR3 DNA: TGCGCCAGCAGCTTTTCACAGGGCACAGATACGCAGTATTTT

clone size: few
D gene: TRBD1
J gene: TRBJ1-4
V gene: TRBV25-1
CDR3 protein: CASSEHRGMGNEKLFF
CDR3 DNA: TGTGCCAGCAGTGAGCACAGGGGGATGGGTAATGAAAAACTGTTTTTT

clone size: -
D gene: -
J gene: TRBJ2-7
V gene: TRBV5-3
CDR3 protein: CARSRGAEQYF
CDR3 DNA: TGTGCCAGAAGCCGGGGAGCCGAGCAGTACTTC

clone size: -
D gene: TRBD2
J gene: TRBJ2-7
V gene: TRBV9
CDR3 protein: CASSDGPRGAYEQYF
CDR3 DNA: TGTGCCAGCAGCGACGGTCCCCGGGGGGCCTACGAGCAGTACTTC

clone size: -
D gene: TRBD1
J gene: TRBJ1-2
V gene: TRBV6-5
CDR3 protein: CASREQGERYGYTF
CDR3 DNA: TGTGCCAGCCGGGAGCAGGGGGAACGATATGGCTACACCTTC

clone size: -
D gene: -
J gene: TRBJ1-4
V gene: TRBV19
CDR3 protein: CASKGQLNEKLFF
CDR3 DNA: TGTGCCAGTAAGGGGCAGCTTAATGAAAAACTGTTTTTT

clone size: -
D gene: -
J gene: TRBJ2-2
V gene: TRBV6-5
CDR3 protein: CASSPYPANTGELFF
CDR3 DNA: TGTGCCAGCAGCCCATATCCGGCGAACACCGGGGAGCTGTTTTTT

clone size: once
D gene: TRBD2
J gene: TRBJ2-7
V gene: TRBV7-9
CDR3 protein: CASSLMAGGTSYEQYF
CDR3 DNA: TGTGCCAGCAGCTTAATGGCGGGGGGAACCTCCTACGAGCAGTACTTC

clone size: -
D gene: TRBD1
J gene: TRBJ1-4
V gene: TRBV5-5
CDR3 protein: CASRSAGTGVEKLFF
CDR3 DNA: TGTGCCAGCAGATCAGCCGGGACAGGGGTCGAAAAACTGTTTTTT

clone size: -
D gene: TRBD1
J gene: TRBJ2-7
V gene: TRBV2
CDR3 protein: CASSDWDRDGEQYF
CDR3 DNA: TGTGCCAGCAGTGATTGGGACAGGGATGGCGAGCAGTACTTC

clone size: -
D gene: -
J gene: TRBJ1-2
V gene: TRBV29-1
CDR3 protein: CSVEGTFNNYGYTF
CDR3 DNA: TGCAGCGTTGAGGGGACATTCAATAACTATGGCTACACCTTC

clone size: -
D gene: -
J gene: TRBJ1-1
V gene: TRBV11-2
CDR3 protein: CASSLDGTRNTEAFF
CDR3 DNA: TGTGCCAGCAGCTTAGACGGGACAAGGAACACTGAAGCTTTCTTT

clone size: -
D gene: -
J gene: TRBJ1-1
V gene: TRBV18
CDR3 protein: CASSLRVLSTNTEAFF
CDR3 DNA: TGTGCCAGCTCACTCAGGGTTCTGAGTACGAACACTGAAGCTTTCTTT

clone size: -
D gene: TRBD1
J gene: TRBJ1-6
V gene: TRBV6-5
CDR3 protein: CASSYKGAGSPLHF
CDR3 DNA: TGTGCCAGCAGTTACAAGGGGGCGGGATCACCCCTCCACTTT

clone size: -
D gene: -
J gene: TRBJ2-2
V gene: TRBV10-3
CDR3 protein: CAISDSSNTGELFF
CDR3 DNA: TGTGCCATCAGCGACTCTAGTAATACCGGGGAGCTGTTTTTT

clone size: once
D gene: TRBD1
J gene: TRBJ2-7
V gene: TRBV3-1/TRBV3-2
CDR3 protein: CASSRRQGTYEQYF
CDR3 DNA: TGTGCCAGCAGCCGCAGACAGGGTACCTACGAGCAGTACTTC

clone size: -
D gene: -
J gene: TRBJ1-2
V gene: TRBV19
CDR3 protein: CASSMGHQGYTF
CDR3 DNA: TGTGCCAGTAGTATGGGGCACCAGGGCTACACCTTC

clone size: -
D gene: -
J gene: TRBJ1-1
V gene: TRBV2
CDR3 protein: CASSEGPGDNTEAFF
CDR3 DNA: TGTGCCAGCAGTGAAGGTCCAGGGGATAACACTGAAGCTTTCTTT

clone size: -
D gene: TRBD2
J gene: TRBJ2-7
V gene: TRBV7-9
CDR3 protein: CASSAGPIGLAGAPYEQYF
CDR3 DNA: TGTGCCAGCAGCGCGGGACCGATTGGACTAGCGGGGGCCCCCTACGAGCAGTACTTC

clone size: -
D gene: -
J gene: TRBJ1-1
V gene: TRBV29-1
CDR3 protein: CSAAAGAAEAFF
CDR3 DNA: TGCAGCGCCGCCGCAGGGGCGGCTGAAGCTTTCTTT

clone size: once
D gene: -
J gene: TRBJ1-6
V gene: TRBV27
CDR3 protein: CASSPSGAYNSPLHF
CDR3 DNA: TGTGCCAGCAGTCCAAGCGGCGCGTATAATTCACCCCTCCACTTT

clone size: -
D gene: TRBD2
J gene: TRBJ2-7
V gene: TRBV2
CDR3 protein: CASGLAGGQSEQYF
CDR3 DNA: TGTGCCAGCGGACTAGCGGGGGGGCAGAGTGAGCAGTACTTC

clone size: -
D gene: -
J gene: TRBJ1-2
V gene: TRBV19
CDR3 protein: CASSIRGSGYTF
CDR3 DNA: TGTGCCAGTAGTATTCGGGGTTCTGGCTACACCTTC

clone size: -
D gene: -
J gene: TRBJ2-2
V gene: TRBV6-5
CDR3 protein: CASSYSETGTGELFF
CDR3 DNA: TGTGCCAGCAGTTACTCGGAAACAGGGACCGGGGAGCTGTTTTTT

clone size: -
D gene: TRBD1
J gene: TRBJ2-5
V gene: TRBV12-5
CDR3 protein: CASGFDRGFRTQYF
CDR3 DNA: TGTGCTAGTGGTTTCGACAGGGGGTTCAGGACCCAGTACTTC

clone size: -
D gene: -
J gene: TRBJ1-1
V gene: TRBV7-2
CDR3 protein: CASSLGGLAEAFF
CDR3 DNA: TGTGCCAGCAGCTTAGGCGGACTGGCTGAAGCTTTCTTT

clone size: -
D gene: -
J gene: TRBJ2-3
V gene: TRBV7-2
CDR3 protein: CASSLSGFYTDTQYF
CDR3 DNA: TGTGCCAGCAGCTTGAGCGGGTTTTACACAGATACGCAGTATTTT

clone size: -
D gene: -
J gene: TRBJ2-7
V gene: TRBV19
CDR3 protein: CASTPGTGGSYEQYF
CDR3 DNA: TGTGCCAGTACTCCCGGGACTGGGGGATCATACGAGCAGTACTTC

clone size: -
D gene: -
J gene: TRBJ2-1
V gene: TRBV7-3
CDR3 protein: CASSLTPGGDNEQFF
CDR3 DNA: TGTGCCAGCAGCTTAACCCCGGGGGGCGACAATGAGCAGTTCTTC

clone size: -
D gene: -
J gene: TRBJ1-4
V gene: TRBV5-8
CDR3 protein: CASSPTGVYNEKLFF
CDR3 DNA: TGTGCCAGCAGCCCGACCGGGGTCTATAATGAAAAACTGTTTTTT

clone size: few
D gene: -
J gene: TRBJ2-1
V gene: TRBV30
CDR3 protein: CAWGALDSYNEQFF
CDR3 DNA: TGTGCCTGGGGAGCCCTTGACAGCTACAATGAGCAGTTCTTC

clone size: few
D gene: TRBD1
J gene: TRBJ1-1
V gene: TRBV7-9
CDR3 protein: CASTPQGRSEAFF
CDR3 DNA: TGTGCCAGCACTCCACAGGGGAGATCTGAAGCTTTCTTT

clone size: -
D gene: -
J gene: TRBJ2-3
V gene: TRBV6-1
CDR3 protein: CASSERLGTDTQYF
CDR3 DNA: TGTGCCAGCAGTGAAAGACTAGGCACAGATACGCAGTATTTT

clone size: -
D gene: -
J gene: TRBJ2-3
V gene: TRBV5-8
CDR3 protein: CASSLGPGDGTQYF
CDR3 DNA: TGTGCCAGCAGCTTGGGCCCAGGTGACGGTACGCAGTATTTT

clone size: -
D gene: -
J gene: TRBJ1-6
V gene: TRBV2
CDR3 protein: CASMVSSYNSPLHF
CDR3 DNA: TGTGCCAGCATGGTCAGCTCCTATAATTCACCCCTCCACTTT